These 16 T cell receptor beta chains share one sample of origin, sequenced in a study of CD8 T cells in ankylosing spondylitis. Study-wide results and caveats: Within ankylosing spondylitis blood, a TCR beta motif made up of seven or eight highly homologous variants appeared to be characteristic.

A single record per CDR3 protein comes from TCRdb applying MiXCR to the 5' RACE reads. Of over 700,000 distinct CDR3 sequences in the sample, roughly 20% were seen once. Their antigens remain unidentified. Sequencing was performed on blood, either unsorted or a sorted T cell fraction (not recorded which). These receptor sequences come from a male donor with ankylosing spondylitis.

The chain combines TRBV6-2 or TRBV6-3 with TRBJ2-3, with 9 bases fitting TRBD2. The CDR3 has 16 residues. In germline, CDR1 is MNHEY, CDR2 SVGEGT. The trim removed 8 bases at V and 4 bases at J, leaving 13 bases unmatched. The CDR3 DNA follows: TGTGCCAGCGTCCCTGGGGGACTAGCCAGCCCAGATACGCAGTATTTT. Translating gives CASVPGGLASPDTQYF.

The J gene is TRBJ2-7, the V gene TRBV4-3; 7 bases match TRBD1. CDR1 is LGHNA, CDR2 YSLEER, per germline. J was trimmed by 2 bases and V by 8 bases; bases with no gene match: 12. The CDR3 has 15 residues. The CDR3 nucleotides are TGCGCCAGCCAAGAAGGGGGCTATACAACCTACGAGCAGTACTTC. Residues: CASQEGGYTTYEQYF.

This clonotype appeared many times. The chain uses TRBV4-3 and TRBJ2-2, with D possibly TRBD2 on 7 matching bases. The CDR3 sequence is 15 residues long. V lost 0 bases and J 6 bases, leaving 11 bases between the germline ends. CDR1 LGHNA and CDR2 YSLEER come from the germline V gene. The CDR3 sequence is CASSQDLGGAGELFF. The CDR3 DNA is TGCGCCAGCAGCCAAGATTTAGGGGGGGCCGGGGAGCTGTTTTTT.

This clonotype has more than one count but fewer than ten. This chain uses TRBV9 with TRBJ1-1, with D maybe TRBD1 (5 bases). The V and J ends lost 1 base and 0 bases respectively, with 13 bases between them. This CDR3 spans 16 amino acids. The germline CDR1 and CDR2 sequences are SGDLS and YYNGEE. CDR3 protein: CASSVNQTEMNTEAFF. The CDR3 coding sequence is TGTGCCAGCAGCGTAAACCAGACAGAAATGAACACTGAAGCTTTCTTT. The variable domain in full, with the rest retrieved from reference TRBV9 and TRBJ1-1, is DSGVTQTPKHLITATGQRVTLRCSPRSGDLSVYWYQQSLDQGLQFLIQYYNGEERAKGNILERFSAQQFPDLHSELNLSSLELGDSALYFCASSVNQTEMNTEAFFGQGTRLTVV.

This clonotype came up a few times. The rearrangement joins TRBV20-1 to TRBJ2-2; no definite D call. Germline values: CDR1 DFQATT, CDR2 SNEGSKA (reference sequence). This CDR3 has 14 residues. Trimming pared 3 bases from V and 6 bases from J, leaving 14 bases between. This CDR3 is CSASAPQNSGELFF. The CDR3, as DNA: TGCAGTGCTAGCGCCCCCCAAAACTCCGGGGAGCTGTTTTTT.

This clonotype was found a few times. The V gene is TRBV28, the J gene TRBJ2-4; 7 nucleotides agree with TRBD1. The CDR3 covers 18 residues. Trimming took 0 bases from V and 0 from J; bases not matched to a gene: 8. CDR1 is MDHEN and CDR2 is SYDVKM in the germline V gene. The DNA for the CDR3 is TGTGCCAGCAGTTTATGGGACAGGATAGGCATAGCCAAAAACATTCAGTACTTC. Its protein is CASSLWDRIGIAKNIQYF. Complete variable domain (other parts from reference TRBV28 and TRBJ2-4): DVKVTQSSRYLVKRTGEKVFLECVQDMDHENMFWYRQDPGLGLRLIYFSYDVKMKEKGDIPEGYSVSREKKERFSLILESASTNQTSMYLCASSLWDRIGIAKNIQYFGAGTRLSVL.

The chain couples TRBV28 to TRBJ2-7; 10 bases agree with TRBD2. This CDR3 comprises 16 residues. Unmatched junction bases numbered 10, after V lost 6 bases and J lost 2 bases. Germline V lookup: CDR1 MDHEN, CDR2 SYDVKM. CDR3 loop: CASRGKTSGPPYEQYF. The CDR3 DNA sequence: TGTGCCAGCAGGGGAAAGACTAGCGGGCCACCCTACGAGCAGTACTTC.

There are a few counts of this clonotype. The chain recombines TRBV28 with TRBJ2-7; D may be TRBD1 or TRBD2 (6 bases each). The CDR3 runs to 13 residues. Germline V gives CDR1 MDHEN, CDR2 SYDVKM. Trimming took 4 bases from V and 5 from J, leaving 12 bases between them. CDR3 DNA: TGTGCCAGCAGTTGGGCGGGACAACACGAGCAGTACTTC. This encodes CASSWAGQHEQYF.

The chain employs TRBV20-1 and TRBJ2-1; TRBD1 matches at 8 bases. V lost 6 bases and J lost 8; bases outside the gene matches: 12. The CDR3 extends over 14 amino acids. CDR1 is DFQATT, CDR2 SNEGSKA, per germline (reference sequence). The CDR3 is CSATLGGRGHEQFF. CDR3 nucleotide sequence: TGCAGTGCAACATTAGGGGGCAGGGGGCATGAGCAGTTCTTC.

This chain uses TRBV6-5 with TRBJ2-1; 11 bases line up with TRBD2. Germline V CDR1 and CDR2: MNHEY, SVGAGI. This CDR3 is built from 18 residues. V was pared by 1 base and J by 6 bases, with 11 bases of the junction left unmatched. CDR3: CASSYYSLAGAPGNEQFF. In DNA, the CDR3 is TGTGCCAGCAGTTACTACTCACTAGCGGGGGCCCCTGGCAATGAGCAGTTCTTC.

This chain connects TRBV6-1 to TRBJ1-4; 10 bases are shared with TRBD1. Losses at the gene ends were 6 bases for V and 7 bases for J; bases not matched to a gene: 5. The CDR3 spans 14 residues. Per germline, CDR1 MNHNS and CDR2 SASEGT. The CDR3 loop reads CASRDRDRGEKLFF. The CDR3 bases are TGTGCCAGCAGAGACCGGGACAGGGGTGAAAAACTGTTTTTT.

The chain employs TRBV7-2 and TRBJ2-5; D remains unclear. CDR1 SGHTA and CDR2 FQGNSA come from the germline V gene. Trimming took 0 bases from V and 2 from J, leaving 10 bases between them. The CDR3 has 15 amino acids. The CDR3 region is CASSLARPAQETQYF. The CDR3 DNA sequence: TGTGCCAGCAGCTTAGCCCGGCCAGCACAAGAGACCCAGTACTTC.

The chain employs TRBV4-3 and TRBJ1-1; 9 positions agree with TRBD1. J was trimmed by 1 base and V by 1 base; bases with no gene match: 7. Germline V gene sequence: CDR1 LGHNA, CDR2 YSLEER. This CDR3 region has 17 residues. This CDR3 reads CASSQALPTGGNTEAFF. The CDR3 DNA sequence: TGCGCCAGCAGCCAAGCTCTACCGACAGGGGGGAACACTGAAGCTTTCTTT.

This clonotype was counted between two and nine times. The gene calls are TRBV12-3 or TRBV12-4 and TRBJ2-7; no firm D call. The V end was cut by 8 bases, the J end by 7 bases, with 18 bases between. The CDR3 totals 13 residues. The CDR3 here is CASRSEKESEQYF. CDR3 nucleotides: TGTGCCAGCCGTTCAGAGAAGGAGTCGGAGCAGTACTTC.

The chain recombines TRBV5-1 with TRBJ1-2; D is undetermined. The V gene's germline CDR1 is SGHRS and CDR2 YFSETQ. The germline V and J ends were trimmed by 1 base and 2 bases, with 12 bases remaining between them. This CDR3 has 15 residues. CDR3 sequence reads: CASSLRTVLNYGYTF. CDR3 bases: TGCGCCAGCAGCTTGCGTACAGTTCTGAACTATGGCTACACCTTC.

The chain uses TRBV7-9 and TRBJ2-1; 7 bases agree with TRBD2. This CDR3 has 14 amino acids. CDR1 and CDR2 (germline): SEHNR, FQNEAQ (reference sequence). V shed 5 bases and J 7 bases; nucleotides not matched to a gene: 8. In nucleotides, the CDR3 is TGTGCCAGCAGCCCCCCCGGGACTATGAATGAGCAGTTCTTC. Translated, it gives CASSPPGTMNEQFF. The full variable domain, with the rest looked up from reference TRBV7-9 and TRBJ2-1, is DTGVSQNPRHKITKRGQNVTFRCDPISEHNRLYWYRQTLGQGPEFLTYFQNEAQLEKSRLLSDRFSAERPKGSFSTLEIQRTEQGDSAMYLCASSPPGTMNEQFFGPGTRLTVL.